This TCR beta chain was identified during a study of regulatory T cells in long-lasting Graves disease. Construction of TCR beta libraries relied on iRepertoire HTBI primers and on Arm-PCR targeting CDR3 regions. TCRdb re-derived calls from the multiplex PCR reads in MiXCR, one entry per CDR3 protein. The sample has roughly 430,000 distinct CDR3 sequences, roughly 15% seen once. In germline, CDR1 is SEHNR, CDR2 FQNEAQ (reference sequence). The CDR3 totals 17 residues. Deletions cut 1 base from V and 0 bases from J, with 12 bases between. Time point meaning: newly diagnosed GD, antithyroid drugs for less than 3 months. From RNA extracted from PBMCs, the TCR library was made. In addition, the sample was reused for a study of T cells in Graves' hyperthyroidism and ophthalmopathy.

The chain joins TRBV7-9 to TRBJ2-2; no clear D. The source is a woman in her 30s with Graves disease. The source was peripheral blood mononuclear cells (PBMCs), collected at new diagnosis, from a patient treated with antithyroid drugs. The CDR3 DNA follows: TGTGCCAGCAGCTTAGGCCTGGCCAGAGCGAACACCGGGGAGCTGTTTTTT. This translates into CASSLGLARANTGELFF.